This TCR beta chain derives from a study of identical twins. General study results and limits: Invariant MAIT and iNKT cells are populations that could partly confound zero-insertion analyses. Models underestimated how often monozygotic twins shared out-of-frame TCR alpha.

With template switching, a universal primer site was added, and the cDNA carried unique molecular identifiers. TCRdb reprocessed the 5' RACE reads via MiXCR and lists one record per CDR3 protein. The sample carries approximately 600,000 distinct CDR3 sequences, around 7.5% recorded once. With regard to this clonotype: Its target is not known.

This CDR3 comprises 16 residues. CDR1 and CDR2 (germline): MNHNS, SASEGT. After removal of 6 bases from V and 4 bases from J, the junction contained 8 bases not matched to a gene. The same sample was also studied in work on yellow fever vaccine responses in identical twins. That source adds: The authors reported partly convergent, partly personalized vaccine responses in identical twins.

Sequenced: PBMCs. The clonotype originates from a young woman in good health. The rearrangement links TRBV6-1 to TRBJ2-2, with TRBD1 matching over 10 bases. The CDR3 loop is CASRPDRGRSTGELFF. The CDR3 DNA sequence: TGTGCCAGCAGACCCGACAGGGGGCGGAGCACCGGGGAGCTGTTTTTT.